Below are 13 T cell receptor beta chains sequenced from a single sample in a study of PD-L1 blockade in urothelial cancer. Time point in this sample: pretreatment peripheral blood. Generated by immunoSEQ multiplex PCR, the TCRdb table keeps only in-frame clones and is missing some. The sample yields more than 55,000 clones, roughly 76% seen once. Sample: PBMCs, taken around atezolizumab (anti-PD-L1) treatment. These receptors were obtained from a man aged 70 or older with urothelial cancer.

The rearrangement uses TRBV4-2 and TRBJ1-1, with D possibly being TRBD1 (5 bases). V lost 2 bases and J lost 1, with 14 bases in between. Germline CDR1 reads LGHNA; CDR2 reads YNFKEQ. The CDR3 loop spans 16 amino acids. CDR3 region: CASSQQADSTNTEAFF. The CDR3, as DNA: TGTGCCAGCAGCCAACAGGCCGACAGCACGAACACTGAAGCTTTCTTT.

V is TRBV5-1 and J is TRBJ2-1; D gene unclear. With 4 bases removed from V and 10 bases from J, the gap between germline ends came to 9 bases. The germline V gene has CDR1 SGHRS and CDR2 YFSETQ. This CDR3 contains 11 residues. The CDR3 nucleotides read TGCGCCAGCAGCCTCCAGTCGGAGCAGTTCTTC. This gives the protein CASSLQSEQFF.

This clone was picked up a small number of times. The V call is TRBV6-1, the J call TRBJ2-2, with D possibly being TRBD2 (6 bases). This CDR3 comprises 13 residues. Germline CDR1 and CDR2: MNHNS and SASEGT. V was clipped by 7 bases and J by 4 bases, with 10 bases between them. Written as DNA, the CDR3 is TGTGCCAGCACGTTGGGGGGCACCGGGGAGCTGTTTTTT. This codes for CASTLGGTGELFF.

This chain joins TRBV27 and TRBJ2-7; 9 positions match TRBD1. Per germline, CDR1 MNHEY and CDR2 SMNVEV (reference sequence). The CDR3 extends over 13 amino acids. The J segment lost 6 bases and the V segment lost 3 bases, leaving 3 bases of the junction unmatched. The CDR3 sequence is CASSFATGGEQYF. CDR3 DNA sequence: TGTGCCAGCAGTTTCGCGACAGGGGGCGAGCAGTACTTC.

The rearrangement uses TRBV19 and TRBJ1-2, with 8 bases that match TRBD1. V was clipped by 3 bases and J by 3 bases; unmatched bases: 6. The CDR3 has 15 amino acids. CDR1 is LNHDA and CDR2 is SQIVND in the germline V gene (reference sequence). In DNA form, the CDR3 reads TGTGCCAGTAGTATTCGGGACAGGACCGACTATGGCTACACCTTC. Its protein is CASSIRDRTDYGYTF.

V usage is TRBV15 and J usage is TRBJ2-1, with a possible D match to TRBD1 (6 bases). The CDR3 covers 15 residues. CDR1 is LNHNV and CDR2 is YYDKDF in the germline V gene (reference sequence). Deletions cut 0 bases from V and 7 bases from J, with 13 bases between. This CDR3 is CATSRDGGQGNEQFF. For the CDR3, the DNA is TGTGCCACCAGCAGAGATGGTGGGCAGGGGAATGAGCAGTTCTTC.

The genes are TRBV5-1 and TRBJ2-7; 7 bases match TRBD2. The ends lost 0 bases at V and 3 bases at J; junction bases unmatched: 6. Germline lookup yields CDR1 SGHRS and CDR2 YFSETQ. The CDR3 spans 15 residues. The CDR3 sequence is CASSLDGGDGYEQYF. CDR3 bases: TGCGCCAGCAGCTTGGATGGGGGGGACGGCTACGAGCAGTACTTC.

This chain connects TRBV30 to TRBJ1-2; possible D gene TRBD1, 6 bases. The CDR3 consists of 13 residues. Deletions cut 2 bases from V and 8 bases from J, with 15 bases between. Germline CDR1 and CDR2: GTSNPN and SVGIG (reference sequence). CDR3 DNA: TGTGCCTGGAGTTTGACAGGCTCCTTAGGCTACACCTTC. This gives the protein CAWSLTGSLGYTF.

CDR3 region: CASSQHVDSSGANVLTF. CDR3 in DNA: TGTGCCAGCAGCCAACACGTGGACAGCTCTGGGGCCAACGTCCTGACTTTC. The chain couples TRBV9 to TRBJ2-6; D perhaps matches TRBD1 (6 bases). Per germline, CDR1 SGDLS and CDR2 YYNGEE. V lost 4 bases and J lost 0, with 14 bases in between. The CDR3 is 17 amino acids. Filled out from reference TRBV9 and TRBJ2-6, the complete variable domain reads DSGVTQTPKHLITATGQRVTLRCSPRSGDLSVYWYQQSLDQGLQFLIQYYNGEERAKGNILERFSAQQFPDLHSELNLSSLELGDSALYFCASSQHVDSSGANVLTFGAGSRLTVL.

This clone has a handful of counts. The genes are TRBV27 and TRBJ1-5; weak D call: TRBD1 (6 bases). Germline assignment: CDR1 MNHEY and CDR2 SMNVEV (reference sequence). The CDR3 spans 13 residues. V was shortened by 8 bases and J by 7 bases, with 15 bases between the two germline ends. The CDR3: CASGNRESQPQHF. The CDR3 DNA reads as TGTGCCAGCGGAAACAGGGAATCACAGCCCCAGCATTTT.

The chain recombines TRBV11-2 with TRBJ2-7; D might be TRBD1 (6 bases). CDR1 and CDR2 (germline): SGHAT, FQNNGV. The V gene lost 4 bases and the J gene lost 2 bases, with 12 bases spanning the gap. This CDR3 has 14 residues. The CDR3 loop is CASSSGTYAYEQYF. CDR3 sequence (DNA): TGTGCCAGCAGCTCCGGGACATATGCCTACGAGCAGTACTTC.

The V and J genes are TRBV4-3 and TRBJ2-1; TRBD1 matches 7 bases. Trimming removed 4 bases from V and 1 base from J; junction bases left unmatched: 7. The CDR3 totals 16 residues. The germline CDR1 and CDR2 sequences are LGHNA and YSLEER. CDR3 sequence reads: CASSPSGTASYNEQFF. Here the CDR3 DNA reads TGCGCCAGCAGCCCTTCCGGGACAGCTTCCTACAATGAGCAGTTCTTC.

This chain links TRBV7-3 with TRBJ2-7; unclear D gene. This CDR3 has 15 amino acids. Germline V lookup: CDR1 SGHTA, CDR2 FQGTGA. V lost 4 bases, J lost 2 bases, and 15 bases lay in between. CDR3 sequence reads: CASSSSSTGPYEQYF. CDR3 DNA: TGTGCCAGCAGCTCCTCGTCCACTGGGCCCTACGAGCAGTACTTC.